This entry lists 14 T cell receptor beta chains sequenced from one sample in a study of blood T cells in healthy people across ages. A second about 7 to 11 cycle PCR used barcoded and J-beta primers. TCRdb reanalysed the 5' RACE reads using MiXCR and keeps one entry per CDR3 protein. The repertoire holds hundreds of thousands of distinct CDR3 sequences, around three fifths seen once, with 20% to 30% in the top ten. The sequenced material came from blood. All receptors derive from a man aged 35-49 years in good health.

V and J are TRBV6-1 and TRBJ2-1, with 7 positions matching TRBD2. The V gene's germline CDR1 is MNHNS and CDR2 SASEGT. Trimming cost V 2 bases and J 0 bases; bases outside gene matches: 7. The CDR3 totals 17 residues. Here the CDR3 DNA reads TGTGCCAGCAGTGAATGGGGGGGATTGAGCTCCTACAATGAGCAGTTCTTC. Its translation is CASSEWGGLSSYNEQFF.

The chain carries TRBV7-2 and TRBJ2-1, with TRBD1 matching 10 bases. The CDR3 runs to 16 residues. V trimming: 6 bases; J trimming: 4 bases; junction bases outside the gene matches: 9. Germline V CDR1 and CDR2: SGHTA, FQGNSA. CDR3 sequence: CASSQPPGQGYNEQFF. In DNA form, the CDR3 reads TGTGCCAGCAGTCAACCTCCGGGACAGGGGTACAATGAGCAGTTCTTC. Looking up the rest from reference TRBV7-2 and TRBJ2-1 gives the full variable domain: GAGVSQSPSNKVTEKGKDVELRCDPISGHTALYWYRQSLGQGLEFLIYFQGNSAPDKSGLPSDRFSAERTGGSVSTLTIQRTQQEDSAVYLCASSQPPGQGYNEQFFGPGTRLTVL.

The chain recombines TRBV11-2 with TRBJ1-5; D is undetermined. CDR1 and CDR2 from the germline V gene are SGHAT and FQNNGV. Trimming removed 2 bases from V and 9 bases from J, with 11 bases in between. The CDR3 covers 13 residues. CDR3: CASSLSATGPQHF. In DNA form, the CDR3 reads TGTGCCAGCAGCTTATCTGCAACCGGGCCCCAGCATTTT.

The chain uses TRBV7-3 and TRBJ2-7, with D possibly TRBD1 on 7 matching bases. V was trimmed by 5 bases and J by 6 bases, leaving 17 bases between them. The CDR3 extends over 14 amino acids. Per germline, CDR1 SGHTA and CDR2 FQGTGA. CDR3 region: CASSPGGQGSEQYF. Here the CDR3 DNA reads TGTGCCAGCAGCCCAGGGGGGCAGGGCAGCGAGCAGTACTTC.

This sequence joins TRBV7-9 and TRBJ2-5; D may match TRBD1 or TRBD2 (5 bases each). This CDR3 is 14 amino acids long. The V end lost 5 bases, the J end lost 2 bases, and 12 bases lay between the germline ends. Germline V gene lookup returns CDR1 SEHNR and CDR2 FQNEAQ (reference sequence). The CDR3 loop reads CASSRDVQQETQYF. The CDR3, as DNA: TGTGCCAGCAGCCGGGACGTCCAACAAGAGACCCAGTACTTC.

The chain carries TRBV4-1 and TRBJ2-1; D not certain. This CDR3 is 16 amino acids long. Germline lookup yields CDR1 MGHRA and CDR2 YSYEKL. V gave up 4 bases and J gave up 0 bases, with 13 bases separating them. The CDR3 DNA sequence: TGCGCCAGCAGCCCTCTGTCCCAGAGCTCCTACAATGAGCAGTTCTTC. Translated: CASSPLSQSSYNEQFF.

The rearrangement uses TRBV2 and TRBJ2-5; D is tentatively TRBD1 or TRBD2 (5 bases each). V lost 10 bases to trimming and J lost 3 bases, with 15 bases between them. This CDR3 spans 13 amino acids. The V gene's germline CDR1 is SNHLY and CDR2 FYNNEI. CDR3 bases: TGTGCCACCGGGGCCTCACCCAAAGAGACCCAGTACTTC. Encoded protein: CATGASPKETQYF. Drawing the rest from reference TRBV2 and TRBJ2-5, the complete variable domain is EPEVTQTPSHQVTQMGQEVILRCVPISNHLYFYWYRQILGQKVEFLVSFYNNEISEKSEIFDDQFSVERPDGSNFTLKIRSTKLEDSAMYFCATGASPKETQYFGPGTRLLVL.

The V call is TRBV5-1, the J call TRBJ2-1; D is perhaps TRBD2 (6 bases). V was pared by 0 bases and J by 3 bases, with 7 bases between. The CDR3 has 14 amino acids. Germline V gives CDR1 SGHRS, CDR2 YFSETQ. DNA for the CDR3: TGCGCCAGCAGCTTGGGACTAGACTACAATGAGCAGTTCTTC. It is translated as CASSLGLDYNEQFF.

In regard to this clonotype: A read error is possible here, since a much larger clone lies one base away. The chain combines TRBV7-2 with TRBJ2-7; D possibly matches TRBD1 or TRBD2 (5 bases each). CDR3 size: 14 residues. With 4 bases removed from V and 7 bases from J, the gap between germline ends came to 17 bases. Germline V gene sequence: CDR1 SGHTA, CDR2 FQGNSA. The CDR3 sequence is CASSSSRETREQYF. CDR3 sequence (DNA): TGTGCCAGCAGCTCCAGCAGGGAAACTAGGGAGCAGTACTTC.

V gene TRBV5-6 combines with J gene TRBJ2-2; 7 bases fit TRBD1. The V gene's germline CDR1 is SGHDT and CDR2 YYEEEE. With V trimmed by 2 bases and J by 5 bases, 3 bases remained unmatched. The CDR3 spans 14 residues. The CDR3 bases are TGTGCCAGCAGCTTAACAGGGGTTACCGGGGAGCTGTTTTTT. Protein: CASSLTGVTGELFF. The whole variable domain, filled in from reference TRBV5-6 and TRBJ2-2, reads DAGVTQSPTHLIKTRGQQVTLRCSPKSGHDTVSWYQQALGQGPQFIFQYYEEEERQRGNFPDRFSGHQFPNYSSELNVNALLLGDSALYLCASSLTGVTGELFFGEGSRLTVL.

This clonotype was recorded a few times. The CDR3 protein is CASSRQGNDPQHF. The CDR3 DNA is TGTGCCAGCAGCCGACAGGGGAACGACCCCCAGCATTTT. J is TRBJ1-5 and V is TRBV7-2, with 8 bases that match TRBD1. This CDR3 is 13 amino acids long. Looked up from germline, CDR1 is SGHTA and CDR2 is FQGNSA. Trimming at V came to 5 bases and at J to 10 bases, leaving 7 bases not matched to a gene.

The chain combines TRBV12-3 or TRBV12-4 with TRBJ2-1, with D perhaps assigned TRBD1 or TRBD2 (5 bases each). V lost 3 bases and J 7 bases, leaving 16 bases between the germline ends. The CDR3 consists of 15 residues. CDR3 bases: TGTGCCAGCAGTTTGTCTCGGGGCACCTCGAATGAGCAGTTCTTC. Translation: CASSLSRGTSNEQFF.

This clonotype was seen a handful of times. This chain links TRBV7-2 with TRBJ2-7; no clear D gene. Germline V CDR1 and CDR2: SGHTA, FQGNSA. V lost 5 bases, J lost 2 bases, and 16 bases lay in between. This CDR3 region has 15 residues. CDR3 region: CASSDPPVGTYEQYF. The CDR3 nucleotides read TGTGCCAGCAGCGACCCTCCGGTGGGCACCTACGAGCAGTACTTC.

The chain employs TRBV20-1 and TRBJ2-2; D not certain. CDR3 length: 13 residues. CDR1 is DFQATT and CDR2 is SNEGSKA in the germline V gene (reference sequence). The V end was cut by 2 bases, the J end by 0 bases, with 4 bases between. DNA of the CDR3: TGCAGTGCTAGATGCACGAACACCGGGGAGCTGTTTTTT. Translated, it gives CSARCTNTGELFF.